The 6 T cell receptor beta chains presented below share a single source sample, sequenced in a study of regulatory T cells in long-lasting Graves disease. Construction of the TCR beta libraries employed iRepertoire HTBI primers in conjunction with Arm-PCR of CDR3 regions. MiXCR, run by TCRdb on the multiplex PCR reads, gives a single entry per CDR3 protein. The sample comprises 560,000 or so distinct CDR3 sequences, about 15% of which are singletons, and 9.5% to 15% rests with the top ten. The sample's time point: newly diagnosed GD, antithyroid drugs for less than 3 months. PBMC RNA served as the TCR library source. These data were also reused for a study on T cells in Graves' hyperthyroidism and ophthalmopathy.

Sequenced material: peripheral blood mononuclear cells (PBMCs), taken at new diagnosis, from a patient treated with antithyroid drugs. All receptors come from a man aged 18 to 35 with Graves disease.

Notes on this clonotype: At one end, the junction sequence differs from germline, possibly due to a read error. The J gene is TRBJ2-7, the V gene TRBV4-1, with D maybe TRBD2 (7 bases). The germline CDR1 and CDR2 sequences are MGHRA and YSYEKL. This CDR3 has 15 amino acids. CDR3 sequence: CASSLRTGTIYEQYF. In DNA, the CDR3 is TGTGCCAGCAGCCTGAGAACAGGGACTATCTACGAGCAGTACTTC.

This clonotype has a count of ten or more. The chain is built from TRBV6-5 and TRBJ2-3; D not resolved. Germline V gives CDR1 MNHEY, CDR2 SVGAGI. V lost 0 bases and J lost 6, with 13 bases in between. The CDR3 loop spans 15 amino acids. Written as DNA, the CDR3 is TGTGCCAGCAGTTACTCTACAGTGCTAAGGGATACGCAGTATTTT. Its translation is CASSYSTVLRDTQYF.

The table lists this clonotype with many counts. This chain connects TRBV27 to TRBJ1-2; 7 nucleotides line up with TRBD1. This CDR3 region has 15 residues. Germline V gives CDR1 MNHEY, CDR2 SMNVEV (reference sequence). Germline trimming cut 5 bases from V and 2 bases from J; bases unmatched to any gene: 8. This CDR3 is CASSAISTGNYGYTF. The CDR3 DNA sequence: TGTGCCAGCAGTGCTATTTCGACAGGGAACTATGGCTACACCTTC.

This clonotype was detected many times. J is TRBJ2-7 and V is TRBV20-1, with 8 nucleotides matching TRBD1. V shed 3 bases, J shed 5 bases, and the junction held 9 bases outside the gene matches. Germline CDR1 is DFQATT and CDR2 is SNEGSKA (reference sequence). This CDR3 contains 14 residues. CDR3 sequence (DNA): TGCAGTGCTAGTATCATCCGGACAGGGCACGAGCAGTACTTC. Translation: CSASIIRTGHEQYF.

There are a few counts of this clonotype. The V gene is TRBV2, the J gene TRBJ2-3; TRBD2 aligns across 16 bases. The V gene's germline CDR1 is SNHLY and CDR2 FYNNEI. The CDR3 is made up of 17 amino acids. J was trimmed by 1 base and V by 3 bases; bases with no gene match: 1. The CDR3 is CASSEGLAGGGTDTQYF. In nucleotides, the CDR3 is TGTGCCAGCAGTGAGGGACTAGCGGGAGGGGGCACAGATACGCAGTATTTT.

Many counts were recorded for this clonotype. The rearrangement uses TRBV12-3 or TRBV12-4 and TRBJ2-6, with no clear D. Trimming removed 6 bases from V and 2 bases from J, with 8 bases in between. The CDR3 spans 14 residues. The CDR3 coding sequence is TGTGCCAGCAGACAATTAGCTGGGGCCAACGTCCTGACTTTC. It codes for CASRQLAGANVLTF.